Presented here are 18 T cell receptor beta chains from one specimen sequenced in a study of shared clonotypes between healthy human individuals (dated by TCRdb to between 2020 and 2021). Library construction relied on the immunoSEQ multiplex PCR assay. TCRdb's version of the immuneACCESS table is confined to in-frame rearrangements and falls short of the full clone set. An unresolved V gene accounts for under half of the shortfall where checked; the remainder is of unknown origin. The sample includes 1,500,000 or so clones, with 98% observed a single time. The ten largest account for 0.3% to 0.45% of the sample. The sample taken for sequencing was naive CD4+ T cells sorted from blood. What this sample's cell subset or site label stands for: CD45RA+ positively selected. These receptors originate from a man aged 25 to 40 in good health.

The CDR3 here is CASSGSSGIGNEQFF. The CDR3, as DNA: TGCGCCAGCAGTGGTTCTAGCGGGATCGGAAATGAGCAGTTCTTC. The V call is TRBV10-1, the J call TRBJ2-1; 9 bases align to TRBD2. This CDR3 has 15 amino acids. J lost 7 bases, V lost 4 bases, and 8 bases had no gene match. Per the germline V gene, CDR1 is WNHNN and CDR2 is SYGVQD (reference sequence).

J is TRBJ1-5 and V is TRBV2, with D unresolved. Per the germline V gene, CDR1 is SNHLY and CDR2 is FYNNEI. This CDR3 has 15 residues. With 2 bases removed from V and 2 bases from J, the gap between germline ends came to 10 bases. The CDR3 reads CASSESSSRNQPQHF. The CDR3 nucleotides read TGTGCCAGCAGTGAAAGCTCAAGCCGCAATCAGCCCCAGCATTTT.

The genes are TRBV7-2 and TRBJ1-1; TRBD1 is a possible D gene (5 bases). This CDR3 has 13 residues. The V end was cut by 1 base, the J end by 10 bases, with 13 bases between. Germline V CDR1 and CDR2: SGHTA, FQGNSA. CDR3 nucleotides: TGTGCCAGCAGCTTAGGACAGTTCCGTGGAGCTTTCTTT. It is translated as CASSLGQFRGAFF.

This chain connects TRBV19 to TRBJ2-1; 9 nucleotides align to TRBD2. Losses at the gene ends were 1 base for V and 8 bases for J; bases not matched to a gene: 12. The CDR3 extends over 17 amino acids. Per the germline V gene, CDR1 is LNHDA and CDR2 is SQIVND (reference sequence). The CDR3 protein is CASSIGSLLAGIDEQFF. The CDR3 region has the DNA TGTGCCAGTAGTATAGGGAGTCTCCTAGCGGGAATCGATGAGCAGTTCTTC.

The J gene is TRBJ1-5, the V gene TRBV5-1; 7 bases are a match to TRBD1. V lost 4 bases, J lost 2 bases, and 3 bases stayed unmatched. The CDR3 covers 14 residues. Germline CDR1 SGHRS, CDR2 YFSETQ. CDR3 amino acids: CASSIGQGNQPQHF. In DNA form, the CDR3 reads TGCGCCAGCAGCATCGGACAGGGCAATCAGCCCCAGCATTTT.

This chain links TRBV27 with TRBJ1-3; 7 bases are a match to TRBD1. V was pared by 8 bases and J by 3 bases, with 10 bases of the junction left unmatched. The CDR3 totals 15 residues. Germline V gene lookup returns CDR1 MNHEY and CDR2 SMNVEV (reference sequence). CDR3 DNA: TGTGCCAGCGGCCGAGACAGGGAGTTTGGAAACACCATATATTTT. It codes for CASGRDREFGNTIYF.

In DNA form, the CDR3 reads TGTGCCAGCAGCCCCGTTAGCGGGTCTCCAGCCCGCAACGAGCAGTACTTC. This gives the protein CASSPVSGSPARNEQYF. V gene TRBV27 combines with J gene TRBJ2-7, with TRBD2 identical over 7 bases. Germline V gene data show CDR1 as MNHEY and CDR2 as SMNVEV (reference sequence). Losses at the gene ends were 6 bases for V and 5 bases for J; bases not matched to a gene: 19. The CDR3 has 17 residues.

CDR3 nucleotide sequence: TGTGCCAGCAGTAACGAAGCCGGGACTAGTAAGTTCTTC. Amino acid sequence: CASSNEAGTSKFF. The chain couples TRBV6-4 to TRBJ2-1; 8 nucleotides agree with TRBD2. The CDR3 has 13 amino acids. With V trimmed by 5 bases and J by 14 bases, 11 bases remained unmatched. Looked up from germline, CDR1 is MRHNA and CDR2 is SNTAGT.

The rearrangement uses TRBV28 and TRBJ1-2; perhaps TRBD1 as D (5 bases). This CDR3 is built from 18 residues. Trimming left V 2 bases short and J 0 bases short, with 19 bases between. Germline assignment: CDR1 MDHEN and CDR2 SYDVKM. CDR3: CASSLRGVKSKANYGYTF. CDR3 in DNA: TGTGCCAGCAGTTTACGGGGGGTTAAGTCGAAAGCTAACTATGGCTACACCTTC.

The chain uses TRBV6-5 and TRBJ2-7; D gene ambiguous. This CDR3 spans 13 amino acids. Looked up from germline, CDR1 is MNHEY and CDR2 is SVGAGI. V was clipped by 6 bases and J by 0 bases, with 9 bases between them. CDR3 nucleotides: TGTGCCAGCAGCCCCGGAAACTCCTACGAGCAGTACTTC. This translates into CASSPGNSYEQYF.

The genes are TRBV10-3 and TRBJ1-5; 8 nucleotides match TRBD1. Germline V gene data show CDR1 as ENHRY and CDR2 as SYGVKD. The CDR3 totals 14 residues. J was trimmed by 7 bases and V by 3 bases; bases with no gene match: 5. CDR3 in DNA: TGTGCCATCAGTGATCGGACAGGGCTCCAGCCCCAGCATTTT. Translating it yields CAISDRTGLQPQHF.

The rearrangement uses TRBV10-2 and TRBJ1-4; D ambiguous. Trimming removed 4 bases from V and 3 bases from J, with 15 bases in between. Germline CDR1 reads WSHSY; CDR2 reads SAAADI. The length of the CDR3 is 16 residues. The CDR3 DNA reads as TGCGCCAGCAGTGTTCCGGCGGGAGGTTCTAATGAAAAACTGTTTTTT. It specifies CASSVPAGGSNEKLFF.

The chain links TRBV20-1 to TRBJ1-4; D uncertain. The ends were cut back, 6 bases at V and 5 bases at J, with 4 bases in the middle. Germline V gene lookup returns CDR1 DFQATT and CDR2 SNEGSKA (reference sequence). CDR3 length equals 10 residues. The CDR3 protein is CSAENEKLFF. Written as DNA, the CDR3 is TGCAGTGCAGAGAATGAAAAACTGTTTTTT.

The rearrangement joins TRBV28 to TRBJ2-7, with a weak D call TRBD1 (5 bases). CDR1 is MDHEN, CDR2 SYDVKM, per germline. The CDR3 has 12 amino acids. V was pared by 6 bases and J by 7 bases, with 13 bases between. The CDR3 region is CASRSAGFEQYF. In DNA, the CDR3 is TGTGCCAGCAGGTCAGCAGGGTTTGAGCAGTACTTC.

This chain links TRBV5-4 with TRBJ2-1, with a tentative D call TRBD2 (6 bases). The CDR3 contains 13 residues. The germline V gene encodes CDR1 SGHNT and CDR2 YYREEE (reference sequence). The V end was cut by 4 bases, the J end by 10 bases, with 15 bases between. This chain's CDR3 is CASSIYDREEQFF. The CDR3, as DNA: TGTGCCAGCAGCATATACGACCGGGAGGAGCAGTTCTTC. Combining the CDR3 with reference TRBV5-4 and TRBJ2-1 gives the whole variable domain ETGVTQSPTHLIKTRGQQVTLRCSSQSGHNTVSWYQQALGQGPQFIFQYYREEENGRGNFPPRFSGLQFPNYSSELNVNALELDDSALYLCASSIYDREEQFFGPGTRLTVL.

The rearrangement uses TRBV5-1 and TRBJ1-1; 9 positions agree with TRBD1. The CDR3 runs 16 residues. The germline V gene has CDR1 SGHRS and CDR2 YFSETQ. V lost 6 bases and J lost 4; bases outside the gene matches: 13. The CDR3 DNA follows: TGCGCCAGCACCCCGGGACAGGGCCACGTGTTCACTGAAGCTTTCTTT. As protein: CASTPGQGHVFTEAFF.

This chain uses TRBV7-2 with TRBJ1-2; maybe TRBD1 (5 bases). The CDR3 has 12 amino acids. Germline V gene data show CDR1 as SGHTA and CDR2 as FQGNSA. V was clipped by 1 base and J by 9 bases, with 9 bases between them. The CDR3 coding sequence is TGTGCCAGCAGCTTAGAGAGACAGAGCTACACCTTC. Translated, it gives CASSLERQSYTF.

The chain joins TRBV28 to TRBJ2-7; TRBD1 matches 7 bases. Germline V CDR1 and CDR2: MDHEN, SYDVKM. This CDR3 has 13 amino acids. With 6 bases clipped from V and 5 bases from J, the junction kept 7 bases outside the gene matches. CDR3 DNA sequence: TGTGCCAGCAGGTCGTCGGGACAGCACGAGCAGTACTTC. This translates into CASRSSGQHEQYF.